This T cell receptor (beta chain) came from a study of technical replicates of blood from several donors. Here immunoSEQ multiplex PCR was the method, and the copy in TCRdb shows in-frame clones only, minus some. The repertoire holds around 97,000 clones, with approximately 96% as singletons. This CDR3 comprises 14 residues. Germline V lookup: CDR1 LNHDA, CDR2 SQIVND (reference sequence). V shed 1 base and J shed 6 bases, with 12 bases lying between them. This TCR was sampled from a human donor in good health. The rearrangement uses TRBV19 and TRBJ1-2; D unresolved. The sequenced material came from T cells isolated from PBMCs. CDR3 amino acids: CASSIVNPVDGYTF. CDR3 DNA sequence: TGTGCCAGTAGTATAGTCAACCCGGTGGATGGCTACACCTTC.